Sequencing of this T cell receptor (beta chain) was carried out in a study of response to subunit inactivated influenza vaccine. The junction had 12 bases not matched to a gene; V was cut back by 1 base and J by 2 bases. The CDR3 has 19 residues. CDR1 is DFQATT, CDR2 SNEGSKA, per germline (reference sequence). MiXCR, applied by TCRdb to the RT-PCR reads, yields one record per CDR3 protein. The repertoire includes hundreds of thousands of distinct CDR3 sequences, around 8% of them detected once, and 13% sits in the top ten. The TCR sequence derives from a man in his fifties or sixties who received an inactivated influenza vaccine. This rearrangement joins TRBV20-1 to TRBJ2-2; 11 bases match TRBD2. The source material was PBMCs from blood, sampled less than 25 months after vaccination. The CDR3 DNA sequence: TGCAGTGCTAGAGGGTTCGGTAGCGGGAGGGTACATAACACCGGGGAGCTGTTTTTT. Protein product: CSARGFGSGRVHNTGELFF.